This TCR beta chain was identified in a study of T-cell reconstitution after alpha-beta-depleted transplantation in children. In this sample, this clonotype turned up many times. What it binds is unknown. Unique molecular identifiers were incorporated into the prepared TCRbeta library. MiXCR, run by TCRdb on the PCR reads, gives a single entry per CDR3 protein. The data contain 450,000 to 700,000 distinct CDR3 sequences, 27% of them singletons. General study findings and limits: From surviving recipient T cells and thymic progenitors came the high day-60 TCRbeta diversity observed in some patients. Several hundred expanded graft clones reportedly gave rise to the alpha-beta T cells present about two months after transplant.

Germline-derived CDR1 and CDR2 are DFQATT and SNEGSKA (reference sequence). V lost 3 bases to trimming and J lost 6 bases; unmatched junction nucleotides: 0. This CDR3 region has 12 residues. Here the sequenced sample was PBMCs, taken before TCRalphabeta/CD19-depleted stem cell transplant. This clonotype originated in a boy younger than two with Wiskott-Aldrich syndrome, due to receive a stem cell transplant. The V call is TRBV20-1, the J call TRBJ2-7; 12 positions agree with TRBD2. In DNA, the CDR3 is TGCAGTGCTAGGGGACTAGCGGGCGAGCAGTACTTC. It codes for CSARGLAGEQYF.